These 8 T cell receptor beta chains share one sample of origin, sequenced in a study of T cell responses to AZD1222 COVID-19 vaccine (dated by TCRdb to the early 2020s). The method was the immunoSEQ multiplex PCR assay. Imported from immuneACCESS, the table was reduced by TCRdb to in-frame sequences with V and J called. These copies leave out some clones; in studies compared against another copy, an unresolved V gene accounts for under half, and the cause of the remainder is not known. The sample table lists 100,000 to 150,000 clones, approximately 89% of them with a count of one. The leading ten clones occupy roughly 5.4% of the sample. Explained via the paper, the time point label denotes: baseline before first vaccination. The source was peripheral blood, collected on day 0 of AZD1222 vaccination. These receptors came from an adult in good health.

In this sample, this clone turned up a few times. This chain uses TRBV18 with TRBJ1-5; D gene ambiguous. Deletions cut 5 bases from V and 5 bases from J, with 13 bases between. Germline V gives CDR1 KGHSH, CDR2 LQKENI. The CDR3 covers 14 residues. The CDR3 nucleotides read TGTGCCAGCTCAGCACGACCTTTCGATCAGCCCCAGCATTTT. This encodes CASSARPFDQPQHF.

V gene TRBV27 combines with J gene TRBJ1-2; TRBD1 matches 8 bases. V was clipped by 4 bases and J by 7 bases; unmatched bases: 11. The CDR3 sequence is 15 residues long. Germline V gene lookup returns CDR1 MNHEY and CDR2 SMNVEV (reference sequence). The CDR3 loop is CASSSYRQGLTGYTF. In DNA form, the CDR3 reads TGTGCCAGCAGTTCTTACCGACAGGGGTTAACTGGCTACACCTTC.

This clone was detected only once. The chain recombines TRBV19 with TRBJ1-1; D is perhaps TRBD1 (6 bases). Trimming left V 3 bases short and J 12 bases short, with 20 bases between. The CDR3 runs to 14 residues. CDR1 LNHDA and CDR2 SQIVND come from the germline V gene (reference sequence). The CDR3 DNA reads TGTGCCAGTAGTATCGGCGGAGGGGGGAGGTTAACTTTCTTT. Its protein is CASSIGGGGRLTFF.

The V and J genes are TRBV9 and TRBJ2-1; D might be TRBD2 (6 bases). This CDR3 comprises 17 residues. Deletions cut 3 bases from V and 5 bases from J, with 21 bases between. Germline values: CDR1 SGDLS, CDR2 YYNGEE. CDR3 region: CASSAQGRKSGDNEQFF. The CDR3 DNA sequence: TGTGCCAGCAGCGCCCAAGGGAGGAAATCGGGTGACAATGAGCAGTTCTTC.

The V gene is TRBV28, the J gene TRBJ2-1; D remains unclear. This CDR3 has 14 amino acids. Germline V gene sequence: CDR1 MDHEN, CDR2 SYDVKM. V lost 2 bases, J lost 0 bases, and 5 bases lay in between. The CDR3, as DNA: TGTGCCAGCAGTTTACTAAGCTCCTACAATGAGCAGTTCTTC. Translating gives CASSLLSSYNEQFF. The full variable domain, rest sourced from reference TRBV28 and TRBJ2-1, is DVKVTQSSRYLVKRTGEKVFLECVQDMDHENMFWYRQDPGLGLRLIYFSYDVKMKEKGDIPEGYSVSREKKERFSLILESASTNQTSMYLCASSLLSSYNEQFFGPGTRLTVL.

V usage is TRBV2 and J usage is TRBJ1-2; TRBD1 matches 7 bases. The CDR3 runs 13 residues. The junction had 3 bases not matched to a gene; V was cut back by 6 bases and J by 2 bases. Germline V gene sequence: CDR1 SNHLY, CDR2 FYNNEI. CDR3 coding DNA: TGTGCCAGCAGAGCAGGGGGAAACTATGGCTACACCTTC. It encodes CASRAGGNYGYTF.

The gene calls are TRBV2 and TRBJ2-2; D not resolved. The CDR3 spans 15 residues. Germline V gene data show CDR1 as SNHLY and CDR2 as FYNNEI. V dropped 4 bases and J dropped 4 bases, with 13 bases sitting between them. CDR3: CASSVGEAFTGELFF. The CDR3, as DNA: TGTGCCAGCAGTGTCGGCGAGGCATTCACCGGGGAGCTGTTTTTT.

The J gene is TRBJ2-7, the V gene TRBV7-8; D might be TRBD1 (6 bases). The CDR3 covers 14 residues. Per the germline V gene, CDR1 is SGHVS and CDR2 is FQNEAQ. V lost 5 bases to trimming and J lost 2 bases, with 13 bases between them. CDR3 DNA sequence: TGTGCCAGCAGCCTAGACAGGTCTCCCTACGAGCAGTACTTC. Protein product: CASSLDRSPYEQYF.